This TCR beta chain was retrieved from a study of T-cell memory formation after mild COVID-19. Study context: Largely, TCR clusters stayed within a single donor.

Barcoded TCR alpha and TCR beta cDNA libraries with UMIs came from 5'RACE using constant-segment primers. A single record per CDR3 protein comes from TCRdb applying MiXCR to the 5' RACE reads. The data contain about half a million distinct CDR3 sequences, roughly 18% of them singletons. For this clonotype: Antigen unknown.

Study-wide results and limits: Contracting clones from day 15 to 85 showed balanced CD4/CD8; later expanders favored CD4+. Contracting CD4+ clones lay largely in CM and EM, with CD8+ ones residing in EMRA.

Per germline, CDR1 SGHDT and CDR2 YYEEEE. There are 14 residues in the CDR3. V was shortened by 4 bases and J by 12 bases, with 19 bases between the two germline ends. Sequenced: PBMCs or a T cell subset sorted from them (not recorded which). The chain joins TRBV5-6 to TRBJ1-4; D unresolved. The TCR was taken from an adult woman who had mild COVID-19 (a few samples of this study predate the infection). Cell type and time point are not known. The CDR3 loop reads CASSPNYPANELFF. In DNA form, the CDR3 reads TGTGCCAGCAGCCCGAACTACCCGGCGAACGAACTGTTTTTT.